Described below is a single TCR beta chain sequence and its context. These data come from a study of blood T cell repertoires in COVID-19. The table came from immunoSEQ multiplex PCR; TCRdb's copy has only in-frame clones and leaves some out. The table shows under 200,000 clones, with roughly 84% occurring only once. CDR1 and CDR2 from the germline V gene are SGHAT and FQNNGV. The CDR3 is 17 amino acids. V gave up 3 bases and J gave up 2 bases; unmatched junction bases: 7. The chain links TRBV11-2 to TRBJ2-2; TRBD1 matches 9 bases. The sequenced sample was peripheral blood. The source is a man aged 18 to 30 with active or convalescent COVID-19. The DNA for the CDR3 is TGTGCCAGCAGCTTGCGTATAACAGGGGGCAACACCGGGGAGCTGTTTTTT. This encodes CASSLRITGGNTGELFF.